This T cell receptor (beta chain) was documented in a study of blood T cells in healthy people across ages. Study-wide results and caveats: Without sorted subsets, naive and antigen-experienced compartments could not be conclusively compared.

This clonotype has only a few counts. Its antigen is as yet unknown. Next came a second PCR, run for about 6 to 12 cycles, which used a sample-barcoded 5' primer along with a J-beta primer mix. Using its own MiXCR run on the 5' RACE reads, TCRdb lists one record per CDR3 protein. The profile shows approximately 690,000 distinct CDR3 sequences, 58% of them singletons. CDR1 and CDR2 (germline): SGDLS, YYNGEE. The CDR3 runs to 15 residues. The V end lost 4 bases, the J end lost 5 bases, and 18 bases lay between the germline ends. This receptor was identified in a man between 60 and 75 years old in good health. Input material: blood. The rearrangement links TRBV9 to TRBJ2-5, with a possible D match to TRBD2 (5 bases). For the CDR3, the DNA is TGTGCCAGCAGCCCACGTAGCATTACTAGGGAGACCCAGTACTTC. Its protein product is CASSPRSITRETQYF.